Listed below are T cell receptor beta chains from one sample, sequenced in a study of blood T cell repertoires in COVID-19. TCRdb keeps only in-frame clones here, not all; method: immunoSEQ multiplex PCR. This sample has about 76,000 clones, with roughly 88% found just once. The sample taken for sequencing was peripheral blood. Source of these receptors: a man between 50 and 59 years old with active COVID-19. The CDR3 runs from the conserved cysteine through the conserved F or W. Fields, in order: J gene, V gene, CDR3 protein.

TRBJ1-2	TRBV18	CASSPPPGNYGYTF
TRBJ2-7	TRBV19	CASSIANHEQYF
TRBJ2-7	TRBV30	CACRTVYEQYF
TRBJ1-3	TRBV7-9	CASSLAGVSGNTIYF
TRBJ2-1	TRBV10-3	CATSHRNDPEQFF
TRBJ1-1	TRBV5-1	CASSLDGTPYFDTEAFF
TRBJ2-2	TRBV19	CASSPIPGQGDTGELFF
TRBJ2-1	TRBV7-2	CASSARTSYTYNEQFF
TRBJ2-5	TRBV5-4	CASSYLETQYF
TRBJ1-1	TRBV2	CASSEWWDRSMNTEAFF
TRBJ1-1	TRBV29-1	CSVESGEGVHTEAFF
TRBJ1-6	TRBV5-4	CASSSGGRRDTPLHF
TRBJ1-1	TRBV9	CASSVGPDSLTEAFF
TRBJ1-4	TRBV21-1	CASSKVSQANEKLFF
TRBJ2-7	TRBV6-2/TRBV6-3	CASSRQSYEQYF
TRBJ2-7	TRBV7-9	CASSFLAGGRGEQYF
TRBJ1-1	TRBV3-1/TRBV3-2	CASSLTVNTEAFF
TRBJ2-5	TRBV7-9	CASSPGGAQETQYF
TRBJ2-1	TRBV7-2	CASSASGGRALYNEQFF
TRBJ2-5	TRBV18	CASSPLPGFGETQYF
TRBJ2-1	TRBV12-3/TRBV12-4	CASSPNYNEQFF
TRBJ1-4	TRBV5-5	CASSKTGWDAEKLFF
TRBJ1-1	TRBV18	CASSLGTALNTEAFF
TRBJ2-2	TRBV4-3	CASSRRGGLTGELFF
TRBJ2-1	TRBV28	CASSLHGGAGNEQFF
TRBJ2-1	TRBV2	CASSGVNEQFF
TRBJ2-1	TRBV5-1	CASSLVTSSYEQFF
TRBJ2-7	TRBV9	CASSVDPGAGEQYF
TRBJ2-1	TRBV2	CASSGPSLASGEQFF
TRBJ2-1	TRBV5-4	CASSLRTSHSGEQFF
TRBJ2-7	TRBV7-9	CASSLAGRGQGSF